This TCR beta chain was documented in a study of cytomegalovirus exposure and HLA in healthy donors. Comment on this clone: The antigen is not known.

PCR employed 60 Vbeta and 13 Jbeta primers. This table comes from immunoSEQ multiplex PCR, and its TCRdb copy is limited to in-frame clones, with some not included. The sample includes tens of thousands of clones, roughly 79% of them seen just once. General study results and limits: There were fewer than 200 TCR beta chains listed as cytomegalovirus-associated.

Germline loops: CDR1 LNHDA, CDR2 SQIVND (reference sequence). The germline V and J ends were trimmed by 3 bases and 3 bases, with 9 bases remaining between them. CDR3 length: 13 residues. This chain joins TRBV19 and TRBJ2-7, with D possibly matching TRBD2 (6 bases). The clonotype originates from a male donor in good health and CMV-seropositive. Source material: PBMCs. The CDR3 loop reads CASSIGGNYEQYF. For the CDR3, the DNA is TGTGCCAGTAGTATTGGCGGGAACTACGAGCAGTACTTC.